The 16 T cell receptor beta chains listed next were all sequenced from one sample in a study of blood T cell repertoires in COVID-19. This table comes from immunoSEQ multiplex PCR, and its TCRdb copy is limited to in-frame clones, with some not included. Of 80,000 to 100,000 clones detected, about nine tenths appear once; the ten largest clones hold about 3%. Sequenced input: peripheral blood. The receptor source for this set is a woman between 50 and 59 years old with active or convalescent COVID-19.

The rearrangement uses TRBV23-1 and TRBJ1-2; the D gene is possibly TRBD1 (5 bases). TRBV23-1 is recorded as an ORF, its role being uncertain. The CDR3 runs 15 residues. V lost 6 bases to trimming and J lost 5 bases, with 19 bases between them. CDR3 in amino acids: CASSPLWGLLYGYTF. CDR3 nucleotide sequence: TGCGCCAGCAGCCCCCTATGGGGACTCTTGTATGGCTACACCTTC.

CDR3 DNA: TGTGCCAGCTCCAGGCAGCAAAGCAATCAGCCCCAGCATTTT. Amino acids: CASSRQQSNQPQHF. The chain combines TRBV28 with TRBJ1-5; D is ambiguous. Germline assignment: CDR1 MDHEN and CDR2 SYDVKM. Trimming took 8 bases from V and 1 from J, leaving 12 bases between them. The CDR3 contains 14 residues.

This clone was seen only once. This chain links TRBV4-3 with TRBJ2-7, with D possibly matching TRBD2 (7 bases). The CDR3 extends over 17 amino acids. Germline CDR1 reads LGHNA; CDR2 reads YSLEER. Trimming stripped 1 base from V and 2 bases from J, with 18 bases between. The CDR3 protein is CASSQVIWGGGTYEQYF. The CDR3 DNA follows: TGCGCCAGCAGCCAAGTGATTTGGGGAGGGGGGACCTACGAGCAGTACTTC.

This chain connects TRBV5-1 to TRBJ1-1; D possibly corresponds to TRBD1 (5 bases). V was pared by 1 base and J by 0 bases, with 10 bases between. CDR3 size: 15 residues. Germline loops: CDR1 SGHRS, CDR2 YFSETQ. CDR3 sequence: CASSLTGSMNTEAFF. As DNA, the CDR3 is TGCGCCAGCAGCTTGACAGGTTCGATGAACACTGAAGCTTTCTTT.

This sequence joins TRBV9 and TRBJ2-7, with 9 bases aligning to TRBD1. Trimming at V came to 4 bases and at J to 2 bases, leaving 10 bases not matched to a gene. The length of the CDR3 is 16 residues. CDR1 is SGDLS, CDR2 YYNGEE, per germline. CDR3 bases: TGTGCCAGCAGCCCCACATCCGGACAGGGGACCTACGAGCAGTACTTC. As protein: CASSPTSGQGTYEQYF.

The chain has TRBV5-5 and TRBJ1-1, with a possible D match to TRBD1 (5 bases). V lost 1 base and J 0 bases, leaving 13 bases between the germline ends. This CDR3 region has 16 residues. The germline gives CDR1 SGHKS, CDR2 YYEKEE (reference sequence). The CDR3 protein is CASSLLVRQLNTEAFF. CDR3 DNA: TGTGCCAGCAGCTTGCTCGTCCGACAGCTGAACACTGAAGCTTTCTTT.

This chain links TRBV9 with TRBJ1-4; 8 bases are a match to TRBD1. Germline CDR1 and CDR2: SGDLS and YYNGEE. Trimming took 4 bases from V and 7 from J; bases not matched to a gene: 9. The length of the CDR3 is 15 residues. The CDR3 bases are TGTGCCAGCAGCCACGACAGGGGACGGGCTGAAAAACTGTTTTTT. It encodes CASSHDRGRAEKLFF.

The chain uses TRBV7-6 and TRBJ2-7, with D tentatively TRBD2 (7 bases). The germline CDR1 and CDR2 sequences are SGHVS and FNYEAQ. The germline V and J ends were trimmed by 2 bases and 4 bases, with 15 bases remaining between them. This CDR3 contains 15 residues. CDR3 bases: TGTGCCAGCAGCTTATTGGGCAGGGGACTATACGAGCAGTACTTC. Translated: CASSLLGRGLYEQYF.

The chain joins TRBV30 to TRBJ1-2; no definite D call. The CDR3 runs to 14 residues. Deletions cut 2 bases from V and 5 bases from J, with 15 bases between. The V gene's germline CDR1 is GTSNPN and CDR2 SVGIG (reference sequence). CDR3 nucleotide sequence: TGTGCCTGGAGTCGTGAGAGGGCTCGGTATGGCTACACCTTC. It encodes CAWSRERARYGYTF.

V usage is TRBV2 and J usage is TRBJ2-7; 12 positions match TRBD2. V gave up 6 bases and J gave up 5 bases; unmatched junction bases: 8. The CDR3 has 15 residues. Germline loops: CDR1 SNHLY, CDR2 FYNNEI. The DNA of the CDR3 is TGTGCCAGCAGGACTTCTAGCGGGGGGGCCGACGAGCAGTACTTC. Protein sequence: CASRTSSGGADEQYF.

The CDR3, as DNA: TGTGCCAGTAGTAGGACAGGGGGAACTGAAGCTTTCTTT. Its translation: CASSRTGGTEAFF. The chain couples TRBV19 to TRBJ1-1; 10 bases are shared with TRBD1. Trimming at V came to 4 bases and at J to 5 bases, leaving 1 base not matched to a gene. CDR1 and CDR2 (germline): LNHDA, SQIVND (reference sequence). The CDR3 consists of 13 residues.

The chain joins TRBV20-1 to TRBJ2-3; a possible D gene is TRBD2 (5 bases). Trimming took 3 bases from V and 2 from J, leaving 18 bases between them. Looked up from germline, CDR1 is DFQATT and CDR2 is SNEGSKA (reference sequence). This CDR3 spans 16 amino acids. The CDR3 protein is CSASTAASRNTDTQYF. CDR3 in DNA: TGCAGTGCTAGTACCGCGGCTAGCAGAAACACAGATACGCAGTATTTT.

V and J are TRBV27 and TRBJ1-5, with TRBD1 matching over 9 bases. After removal of 5 bases from V and 0 bases from J, the junction contained 11 bases not matched to a gene. Looked up from germline, CDR1 is MNHEY and CDR2 is SMNVEV (reference sequence). CDR3 length: 18 amino acids. DNA of the CDR3: TGTGCCAGCAGTCCCCCCGGGACAGGGATCTATAGCAATCAGCCCCAGCATTTT. It is translated as CASSPPGTGIYSNQPQHF.

This chain connects TRBV4-3 to TRBJ2-6, with TRBD2 identical over 14 bases. CDR3 length: 19 amino acids. CDR1 and CDR2 (germline): LGHNA, YSLEER. The junction had 6 bases not matched to a gene; V was cut back by 3 bases and J by 2 bases. Written as DNA, the CDR3 is TGCGCCAGCAGCCAGAAATGGACTAGCGGGGGGACTGGGGCCAACGTCCTGACTTTC. It specifies CASSQKWTSGGTGANVLTF.

V usage is TRBV4-2 and J usage is TRBJ2-3, with TRBD2 identical over 12 bases. The CDR3 has 19 residues. Germline V gives CDR1 LGHNA, CDR2 YNFKEQ. V was pared by 2 bases and J by 0 bases, with 9 bases of the junction left unmatched. The CDR3 bases are TGTGCCAGCAGCCAACGGACGTCACTAGCGGGGGGTAGCACAGATACGCAGTATTTT. As protein: CASSQRTSLAGGSTDTQYF.

The rearrangement joins TRBV11-3 to TRBJ2-1; 8 positions agree with TRBD2. Trimming removed 1 base from V and 9 bases from J; junction bases left unmatched: 8. This CDR3 comprises 15 residues. In germline, CDR1 is SGHNT, CDR2 YENEEA. CDR3 region: CASSLAGGQLGEQFF. CDR3 DNA: TGTGCCAGCAGCTTAGCGGGGGGGCAACTCGGTGAGCAGTTCTTC.